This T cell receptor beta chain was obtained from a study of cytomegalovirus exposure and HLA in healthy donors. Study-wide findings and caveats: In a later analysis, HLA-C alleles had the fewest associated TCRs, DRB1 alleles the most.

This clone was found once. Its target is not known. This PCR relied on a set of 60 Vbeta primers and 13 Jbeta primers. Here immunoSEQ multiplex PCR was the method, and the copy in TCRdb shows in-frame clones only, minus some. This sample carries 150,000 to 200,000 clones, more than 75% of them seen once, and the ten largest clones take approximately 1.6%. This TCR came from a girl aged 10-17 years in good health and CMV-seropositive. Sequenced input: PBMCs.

CDR3 in amino acids: CASSVLLAGSTDTQYF. The DNA for the CDR3 is TGTGCCAGCAGCGTACTACTAGCGGGAAGCACAGATACGCAGTATTTT. The chain recombines TRBV9 with TRBJ2-3; 10 bases are shared with TRBD2. CDR3 length: 16 residues. The V gene's germline CDR1 is SGDLS and CDR2 YYNGEE. V lost 1 base to trimming and J lost 0 bases; unmatched junction nucleotides: 2.